The next 20 T cell receptor beta chains were all read from a single sample in a study of cytomegalovirus exposure and HLA in healthy donors. Primers: 60 Vbeta forward and 13 Jbeta reverse. Repertoires were generated with immunoSEQ multiplex PCR, while TCRdb's copy carries only in-frame clones and drops some. In the table there are about 110,000 clones, approximately 80% of which are singletons. Sequenced: PBMCs. These receptors were obtained from a male donor in good health and CMV-seronegative.

The chain recombines TRBV6-1 with TRBJ2-1; D might be TRBD2 (5 bases). The CDR3 consists of 12 residues. V lost 6 bases and J lost 9, with 12 bases in between. Germline V gene data show CDR1 as MNHNS and CDR2 as SASEGT. The CDR3 reads CASSPLVGEQFF. The CDR3 DNA reads as TGTGCCAGCAGCCCACTAGTGGGTGAGCAGTTCTTC.

This clone appeared once. V usage is TRBV27 and J usage is TRBJ2-7; 9 bases align to TRBD1. The length of the CDR3 is 16 residues. The trim removed 4 bases at V and 2 bases at J, leaving 9 bases unmatched. Germline CDR1 and CDR2: MNHEY and SMNVEV (reference sequence). The CDR3 DNA sequence: TGTGCCAGCAGTTCCCCACAGGGGGCTCCCCCCTACGAGCAGTACTTC. Its protein product is CASSSPQGAPPYEQYF.

The J gene is TRBJ2-1, the V gene TRBV5-6; D remains ambiguous. Germline CDR1 reads SGHDT; CDR2 reads YYEEEE. The CDR3 covers 17 residues. The V gene lost 3 bases and the J gene lost 4 bases, with 20 bases spanning the gap. CDR3 loop: CASSSGTGNRPYNEQFF. In DNA form, the CDR3 reads TGTGCCAGCAGCTCAGGCACTGGCAATCGACCTTACAATGAGCAGTTCTTC.

This chain links TRBV18 with TRBJ1-5; D unclear. Deletions cut 2 bases from V and 5 bases from J, with 7 bases between. The CDR3 contains 13 residues. CDR1 KGHSH and CDR2 LQKENI come from the germline V gene. DNA for the CDR3: TGTGCCAGCTCACCAGGGCGTGATCAGCCCCAGCATTTT. Translation: CASSPGRDQPQHF.

This chain links TRBV6-4 with TRBJ1-5, with a tentative D call TRBD1 (5 bases). CDR1 MRHNA and CDR2 SNTAGT come from the germline V gene. The CDR3 extends over 13 amino acids. With 8 bases removed from V and 2 bases from J, the gap between germline ends came to 10 bases. CDR3 amino acids: CASSGEGNQPQHF. CDR3 nucleotide sequence: TGTGCCAGCTCGGGGGAGGGCAATCAGCCCCAGCATTTT.

This clone was counted between two and nine times. V is TRBV9 and J is TRBJ1-1; 8 nucleotides match TRBD1. The CDR3 is made up of 14 amino acids. Losses at the gene ends were 4 bases for V and 5 bases for J; bases not matched to a gene: 7. CDR1 SGDLS and CDR2 YYNGEE come from the germline V gene. CDR3 region: CASSRTGGWTEAFF. CDR3 in DNA: TGTGCCAGCAGCCGTACAGGGGGATGGACTGAAGCTTTCTTT.

J is TRBJ2-5 and V is TRBV7-8; D possibly corresponds to TRBD2 (6 bases). CDR3 length: 14 amino acids. Germline-derived CDR1 and CDR2 are SGHVS and FQNEAQ. V shed 5 bases and J shed 5 bases, with 15 bases lying between them. The CDR3 sequence: CASSPRLVRETQYF. Written as DNA, the CDR3 is TGTGCCAGCAGCCCGAGACTAGTCCGCGAGACCCAGTACTTC.

V and J are TRBV9 and TRBJ2-3, with 7 bases lining up with TRBD2. The CDR3 sequence is 15 residues long. The V gene's germline CDR1 is SGDLS and CDR2 YYNGEE. The trim removed 4 bases at V and 5 bases at J, leaving 10 bases unmatched. The CDR3 is CASSSSSGSGDTQYF. CDR3 nucleotides: TGTGCCAGCAGCTCATCTAGCGGATCGGGAGATACGCAGTATTTT.

This chain links TRBV28 with TRBJ2-1; D is perhaps TRBD2 (6 bases). Trimming cost V 4 bases and J 7 bases, with 17 bases left between them. Germline CDR1 is MDHEN and CDR2 is SYDVKM. The CDR3 runs to 15 residues. The CDR3 DNA reads as TGTGCCAGCAGTTCCCCCGGGACTTCCCAGAATGAGCAGTTCTTC. This gives the protein CASSSPGTSQNEQFF.

J is TRBJ2-2 and V is TRBV6-1; 8 bases map to TRBD1. CDR1 is MNHNS, CDR2 SASEGT, per germline. V lost 11 bases and J lost 8; bases outside the gene matches: 10. The CDR3 runs 13 residues. CDR3: CAEGSRGLGELFF. CDR3 nucleotides: TGTGCCGAGGGGAGCAGGGGGCTAGGGGAGCTGTTTTTT.

The chain has TRBV6-5 and TRBJ2-7; 12 nucleotides align to TRBD2. The CDR3 loop spans 16 amino acids. J was trimmed by 5 bases and V by 4 bases; bases with no gene match: 9. The germline gives CDR1 MNHEY, CDR2 SVGAGI. CDR3 bases: TGTGCCAGCAGTTGGACTAGCGGGAATTCAGGGCACGAGCAGTACTTC. Protein: CASSWTSGNSGHEQYF.

As for this clone: The junction departs from germline at one end; a sequencing error may be responsible. In DNA, the CDR3 is TGCGCCAACAGCTCTCGATGGACAGGGACAGATACGCAGTATTTT. Translated, it gives CANSSRWTGTDTQYF. The rearrangement joins TRBV5-1 to TRBJ2-3; 8 nucleotides align to TRBD1. The germline gives CDR1 SGHRS, CDR2 YFSETQ. The CDR3 length is 15 residues.

This sequence joins TRBV27 and TRBJ2-5; the D gene is possibly TRBD2 (5 bases). Trimming left V 4 bases short and J 4 bases short, with 7 bases between. CDR3 length: 12 amino acids. CDR1 is MNHEY, CDR2 SMNVEV, per germline (reference sequence). DNA of the CDR3: TGTGCCAGCAGTTATGAGGGAGAGACCCAGTACTTC. Protein: CASSYEGETQYF.

This clone has only a few counts. The chain combines TRBV10-1 with TRBJ2-5; 9 nucleotides line up with TRBD2. Judging by the DNA end, TRBJ2-7 fits better; the J call may be wrong. The CDR3 runs 14 residues. Germline V gene lookup returns CDR1 WNHNN and CDR2 SYGVQD (reference sequence). CDR3 nucleotides: TGCGCCAGCAGTCTTAGCGGGAGTAACGACGAGCAGTACTTC. Encoded protein: CASSLSGSNDEQYF.

The chain couples TRBV2 to TRBJ1-1; D is unresolved. CDR1 is SNHLY and CDR2 is FYNNEI in the germline V gene. The CDR3 consists of 14 residues. Trimming cost V 1 base and J 5 bases, with 11 bases left between them. As DNA, the CDR3 is TGTGCCAGCAGTGAAGACATGGCAGATACTGAAGCTTTCTTT. The encoded protein is CASSEDMADTEAFF. Full variable domain (missing parts from reference TRBV2 and TRBJ1-1): EPEVTQTPSHQVTQMGQEVILRCVPISNHLYFYWYRQILGQKVEFLVSFYNNEISEKSEIFDDQFSVERPDGSNFTLKIRSTKLEDSAMYFCASSEDMADTEAFFGQGTRLTVV.

This clone has just one count. The J gene is TRBJ2-1, the V gene TRBV7-9; D uncertain. CDR3 length: 12 residues. Per the germline V gene, CDR1 is SEHNR and CDR2 is FQNEAQ (reference sequence). V was pared by 1 base and J by 8 bases, with 6 bases between. CDR3 sequence reads: CASSLGRDEQFF. DNA for the CDR3: TGTGCCAGCAGCTTAGGCCGGGATGAGCAGTTCTTC. Full variable domain (remainder filled in from reference TRBV7-9 and TRBJ2-1): DTGVSQNPRHKITKRGQNVTFRCDPISEHNRLYWYRQTLGQGPEFLTYFQNEAQLEKSRLLSDRFSAERPKGSFSTLEIQRTEQGDSAMYLCASSLGRDEQFFGPGTRLTVL.

This clone was seen a single time. The chain joins TRBV19 to TRBJ1-4, with D unresolved. Germline CDR1 is LNHDA and CDR2 is SQIVND (reference sequence). Trimming pared 5 bases from V and 0 bases from J, leaving 10 bases between. The CDR3 covers 15 residues. In DNA, the CDR3 is TGTGCCAGTAGTTCTGTCGGAGCAACTAATGAAAAACTGTTTTTT. Encoded protein: CASSSVGATNEKLFF.

This clone has a handful of counts. The gene calls are TRBV5-1 and TRBJ2-7; 9 bases are a match to TRBD2. CDR1 is SGHRS, CDR2 YFSETQ, per germline. The CDR3 runs to 15 residues. V trimming: 0 bases; J trimming: 6 bases; junction bases outside the gene matches: 7. The CDR3 DNA reads TGCGCCAGCAGCTTGGCCGTAGCGGGAGTTGGCGAGCAGTACTTC. Residues: CASSLAVAGVGEQYF.

The rearrangement links TRBV7-3 to TRBJ1-2; D not resolved. V shed 1 base and J shed 7 bases, with 10 bases lying between them. Germline assignment: CDR1 SGHTA and CDR2 FQGTGA. The CDR3 runs 13 residues. As DNA, the CDR3 is TGTGCCAGCAGCTTAAGGTGGGGAGGTGGCTACACCTTC. It translates to CASSLRWGGGYTF.

This sequence joins TRBV2 and TRBJ2-7, with D possibly TRBD2 on 6 matching bases. Germline lookup yields CDR1 SNHLY and CDR2 FYNNEI. V was shortened by 0 bases and J by 4 bases, with 13 bases between the two germline ends. This CDR3 has 15 amino acids. The CDR3 bases are TGTGCCAGCAGTGAAGCCGGGACTGAGATTTACGAGCAGTACTTC. This sequence encodes CASSEAGTEIYEQYF.